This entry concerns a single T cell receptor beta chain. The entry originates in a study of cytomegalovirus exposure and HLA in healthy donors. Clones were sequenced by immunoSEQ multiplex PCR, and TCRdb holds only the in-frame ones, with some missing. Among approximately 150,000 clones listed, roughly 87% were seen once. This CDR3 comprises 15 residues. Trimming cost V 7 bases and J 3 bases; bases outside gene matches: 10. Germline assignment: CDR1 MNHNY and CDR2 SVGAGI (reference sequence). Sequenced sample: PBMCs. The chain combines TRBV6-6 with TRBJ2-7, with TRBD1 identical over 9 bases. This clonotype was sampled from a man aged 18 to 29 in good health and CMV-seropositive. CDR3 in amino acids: CASTGVGQGDYEQYF. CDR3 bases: TGTGCCAGCACCGGGGTGGGACAGGGTGACTACGAGCAGTACTTC.